Reported below is one TCR beta chain. The table came from immunoSEQ multiplex PCR; TCRdb's copy has only in-frame clones and leaves some out. The sample contains 85,000 to 95,000 clones, less than 90% of which appear only once. The data were obtained in a study of control samples from healthy donors and cancer patients. Trimming cost V 5 bases and J 7 bases; bases outside gene matches: 4. There are 12 residues in the CDR3. Germline CDR1 reads MNHEY; CDR2 reads SMNVEV (reference sequence). The chain couples TRBV27 to TRBJ1-2; 7 bases are shared with TRBD1. What was sequenced was blood. This TCR was recovered from a woman aged 70-85 years in good health. CDR3 loop: CASSDYRGGYTF. The CDR3 DNA reads as TGTGCCAGCAGTGACTACAGGGGTGGCTACACCTTC.